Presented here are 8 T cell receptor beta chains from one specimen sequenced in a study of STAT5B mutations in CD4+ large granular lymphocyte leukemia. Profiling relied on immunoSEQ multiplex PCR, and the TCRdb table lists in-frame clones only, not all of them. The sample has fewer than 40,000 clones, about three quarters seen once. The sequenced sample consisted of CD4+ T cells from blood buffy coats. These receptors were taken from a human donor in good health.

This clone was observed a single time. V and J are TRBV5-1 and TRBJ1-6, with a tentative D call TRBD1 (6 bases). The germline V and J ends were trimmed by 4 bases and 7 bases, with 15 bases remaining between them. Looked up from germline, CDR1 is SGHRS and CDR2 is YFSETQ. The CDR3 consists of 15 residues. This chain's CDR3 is CASSPEDRRNSPLHF. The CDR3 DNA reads TGCGCCAGCAGCCCCGAAGACAGGCGGAATTCACCCCTCCACTTT.

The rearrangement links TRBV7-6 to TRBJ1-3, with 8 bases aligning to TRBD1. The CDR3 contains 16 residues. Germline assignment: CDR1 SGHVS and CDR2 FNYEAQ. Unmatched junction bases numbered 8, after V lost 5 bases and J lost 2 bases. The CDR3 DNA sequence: TGTGCCAGCAGCCCAGGACAGGGCAAGACTGGAAACACCATATATTTT. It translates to CASSPGQGKTGNTIYF.

The CDR3 here is CASSKGGAGHGYTF. The DNA for the CDR3 is TGTGCCAGCAGCAAAGGGGGGGCCGGGCATGGCTACACCTTC. V is TRBV21-1 and J is TRBJ1-2. TRBV21-1 is described as a pseudogene. The CDR3 consists of 14 residues.

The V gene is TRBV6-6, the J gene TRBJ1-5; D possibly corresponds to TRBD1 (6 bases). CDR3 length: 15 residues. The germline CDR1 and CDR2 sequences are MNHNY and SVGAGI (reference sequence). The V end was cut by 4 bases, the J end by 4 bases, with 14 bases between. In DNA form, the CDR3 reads TGTGCCAGCAGTTCCCTCGGGGGGCAAAATCAGCCCCAGCATTTT. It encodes CASSSLGGQNQPQHF.

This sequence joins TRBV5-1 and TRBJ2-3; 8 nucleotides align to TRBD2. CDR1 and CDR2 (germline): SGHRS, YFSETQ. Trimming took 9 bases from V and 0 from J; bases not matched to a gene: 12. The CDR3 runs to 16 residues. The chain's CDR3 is CATSPEIAGSTDTQYF. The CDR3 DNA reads TGCGCCACCTCACCGGAAATAGCGGGGAGCACAGATACGCAGTATTTT.

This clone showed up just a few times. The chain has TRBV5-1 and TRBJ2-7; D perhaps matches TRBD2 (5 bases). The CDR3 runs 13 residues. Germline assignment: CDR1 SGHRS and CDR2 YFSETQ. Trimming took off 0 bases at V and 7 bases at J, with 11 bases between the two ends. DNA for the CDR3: TGCGCCAGCAGCTTGGGTACGAGGGTTGAGCAGTACTTC. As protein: CASSLGTRVEQYF.

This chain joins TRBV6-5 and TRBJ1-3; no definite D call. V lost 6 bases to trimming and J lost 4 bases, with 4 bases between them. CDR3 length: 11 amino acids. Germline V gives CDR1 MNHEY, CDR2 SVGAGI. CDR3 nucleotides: TGTGCCAGCAGCGCAGGAAACACCATATATTTT. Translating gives CASSAGNTIYF.

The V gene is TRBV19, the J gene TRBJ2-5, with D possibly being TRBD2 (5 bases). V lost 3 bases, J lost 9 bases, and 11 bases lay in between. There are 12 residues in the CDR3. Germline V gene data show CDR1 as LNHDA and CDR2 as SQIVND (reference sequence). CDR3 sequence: CASSIIGRAQYF. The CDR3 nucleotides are TGTGCCAGTAGTATCATTGGGAGAGCCCAGTACTTC.